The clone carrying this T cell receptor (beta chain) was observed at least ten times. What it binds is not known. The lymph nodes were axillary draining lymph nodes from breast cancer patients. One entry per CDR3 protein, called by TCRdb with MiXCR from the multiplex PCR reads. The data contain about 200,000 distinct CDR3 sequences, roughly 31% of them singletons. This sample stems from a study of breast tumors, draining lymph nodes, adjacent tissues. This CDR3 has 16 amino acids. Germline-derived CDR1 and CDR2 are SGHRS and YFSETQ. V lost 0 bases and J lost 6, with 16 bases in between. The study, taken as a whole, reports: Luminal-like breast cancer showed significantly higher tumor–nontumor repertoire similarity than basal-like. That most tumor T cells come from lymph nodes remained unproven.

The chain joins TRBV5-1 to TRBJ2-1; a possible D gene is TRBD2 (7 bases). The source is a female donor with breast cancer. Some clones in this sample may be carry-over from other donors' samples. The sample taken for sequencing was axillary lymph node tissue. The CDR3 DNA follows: TGCGCCAGCAGCTTGGTTGGGACAAGGGAGGGCAATGAGCAGTTCTTC. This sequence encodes CASSLVGTREGNEQFF. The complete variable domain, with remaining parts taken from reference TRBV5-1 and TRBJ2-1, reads KAGVTQTPRYLIKTRGQQVTLSCSPISGHRSVSWYQQTPGQGLQFLFEYFSETQRNKGNFPGRFSGRQFSNSRSEMNVSTLELGDSALYLCASSLVGTREGNEQFFGPGTRLTVL.